This T cell receptor beta chain appears in the sequencing data of a study of Graves' ophthalmopathy and Graves' hyperthyroidism. Study-wide points: Ophthalmopathy progression cases were predicted by the model with approximately 66% sensitivity and almost 75% specificity.

This CDR3 contains 14 residues. Trimming removed 2 bases from V and 7 bases from J, with 15 bases in between. From germline, CDR1 is SGHNT and CDR2 YYREEE (reference sequence). This clonotype was counted at least ten times. Its matching antigen is unknown. Beta-chain TCR CDR3 regions were amplified from RNA transcripts. First-round RT-PCR relied on HTBI primers, and a second-round multiplex PCR came next. TCRdb called the multiplex PCR reads again in MiXCR, with one record for every CDR3 protein. The sample holds approximately 700,000 distinct CDR3 sequences, roughly two fifths seen once. The receptor was isolated from an adult man with Graves' ophthalmopathy. Sequencing was carried out using peripheral blood. The chain joins TRBV5-4 to TRBJ2-5, with D perhaps TRBD2 (6 bases). The CDR3 DNA reads TGTGCCAGCAGCTTCGGAGGAGGGGCGCGGACCCAGTACTTC. It is translated as CASSFGGGARTQYF.